Below are 28 T cell receptor beta chains sequenced from a single sample in a study of blood T cells in healthy people across ages. Sample-barcoded 5' priming and a J-beta primer mix drove a second PCR of roughly 7 to 11 cycles. One entry per CDR3 protein, called by TCRdb with MiXCR from the 5' RACE reads. The sample has approximately 1,000,000 distinct CDR3 sequences; 35% to 40% are singletons. Specimen: blood. The origin of the receptors is a man aged 18 to 35 in good health.

Concerning this clonotype: Compared with germline, one end of the junction differs, possibly owing to a read error. This chain connects TRBV7-2 to TRBJ2-3; D may correspond to TRBD1 or TRBD2 (6 bases each). Germline CDR1 SGHTA, CDR2 FQGNSA. The CDR3 is made up of 15 amino acids. The CDR3 here is CASRLGGIGTDTQYF. The CDR3 region has the DNA TGTGCCAGCAGATTAGGGGGGATAGGAACAGATACGCAGTATTTT.

The chain recombines TRBV20-1 with TRBJ2-3; a possible D gene is TRBD1 (6 bases). The germline gives CDR1 DFQATT, CDR2 SNEGSKA (reference sequence). V lost 7 bases and J lost 5, with 13 bases in between. The CDR3 is made up of 12 amino acids. CDR3 bases: TGCAGTGTTTCCTCACAGGGAGATACGCAGTATTTT. Translating gives CSVSSQGDTQYF.

In its sample, this clonotype was seen a few times. This chain links TRBV10-3 with TRBJ2-4; tentatively, D is TRBD1 (5 bases). CDR1 is ENHRY, CDR2 SYGVKD, per germline. V lost 8 bases and J 0 bases, leaving 11 bases between the germline ends. This CDR3 spans 14 amino acids. The chain's CDR3 is CAIADTIAKNIQYF. The CDR3, as DNA: TGTGCCATCGCGGACACCATAGCCAAAAACATTCAGTACTTC.

The chain is built from TRBV7-2 and TRBJ2-5, with D perhaps matching TRBD1 (6 bases). From germline, CDR1 is SGHTA and CDR2 FQGNSA. The germline V and J ends were trimmed by 2 bases and 11 bases, with 15 bases remaining between them. This CDR3 has 13 residues. CDR3 bases: TGTGCCAGCAGCTTAAACAGGGAAGGAGAGCAGTACTTC. Its translation is CASSLNREGEQYF. The whole variable domain, remainder taken from reference TRBV7-2 and TRBJ2-5, is GAGVSQSPSNKVTEKGKDVELRCDPISGHTALYWYRQSLGQGLEFLIYFQGNSAPDKSGLPSDRFSAERTGGSVSTLTIQRTQQEDSAVYLCASSLNREGEQYFGPGTRLLVL.

As regards this clonotype: Germline and junction disagree at one end, which may indicate a read error. J is TRBJ1-5 and V is TRBV7-2, with 9 bases lining up with TRBD1. From germline, CDR1 is SGHTA and CDR2 FQGNSA. This CDR3 is 18 amino acids long. The CDR3 spells CASSLLGGDRARDQTQHF. CDR3 DNA sequence: TGTGCCAGCAGCTTATTGGGTGGGGACAGGGCCCGTGATCAGACCCAGCATTTT. Together with reference TRBV7-2 and TRBJ1-5, the CDR3 gives the full variable domain: GAGVSQSPSNKVTEKGKDVELRCDPISGHTALYWYRQSLGQGLEFLIYFQGNSAPDKSGLPSDRFSAERTGGSVSTLTIQRTQQEDSAVYLCASSLLGGDRARDQTQHFGDGTRLSIL.

This clonotype has at least ten counts. The V and J genes are TRBV4-1 and TRBJ1-4; D gene ambiguous. V lost 8 bases and J lost 8, with 15 bases in between. The CDR3 loop spans 13 amino acids. CDR1 MGHRA and CDR2 YSYEKL come from the germline V gene. CDR3 loop: CASSTGLTEKLFF. CDR3 nucleotides: TGCGCCAGCTCTACCGGATTGACGGAAAAACTGTTTTTT.

This clonotype appeared a few times. This sequence joins TRBV12-3 or TRBV12-4 and TRBJ1-5; D ambiguous. There are 13 residues in the CDR3. V was trimmed by 3 bases and J by 4 bases, leaving 7 bases between them. The CDR3 nucleotides read TGTGCCAGCAGTTTTATTGGTAATCAGCCCCAGCATTTT. This translates into CASSFIGNQPQHF.

There are many counts of this clonotype. The chain has TRBV21-1 and TRBJ2-4; TRBD2 reflects the table's D call only, with no check against the DNA. TRBV21-1 is annotated as a pseudogene. This CDR3 is 16 amino acids long. The CDR3 bases are TGTGCCAGCACCAAAGGGGGTAGCGGGGGGAAAAACATTCAGTACTTC. As protein: CASTKGGSGGKNIQYF.

There are many counts of this clonotype. The V gene is TRBV2, the J gene TRBJ1-1; D is uncertain. V lost 2 bases, J lost 1 base, and 5 bases lay in between. The CDR3 loop spans 13 amino acids. Germline V gene data show CDR1 as SNHLY and CDR2 as FYNNEI. In DNA form, the CDR3 reads TGTGCCAGCAGTGAAATAGAGAACACTGAAGCTTTCTTT. Protein: CASSEIENTEAFF.

The V and J genes are TRBV6-5 and TRBJ2-7, with D possibly being TRBD1 (5 bases). This CDR3 spans 14 amino acids. Germline values: CDR1 MNHEY, CDR2 SVGAGI. V gave up 6 bases and J gave up 3 bases, with 15 bases separating them. The CDR3 DNA sequence: TGTGCCAGCAGACGCCAAGACAGTTTCTACGAGCAGTACTTC. Its translation: CASRRQDSFYEQYF.

This sequence joins TRBV27 and TRBJ1-2, with TRBD1 matching over 7 bases. This CDR3 comprises 13 residues. V lost 7 bases and J lost 3; bases outside the gene matches: 5. Looked up from germline, CDR1 is MNHEY and CDR2 is SMNVEV (reference sequence). CDR3 loop: CASKTTGDYGYTF. The CDR3 nucleotides are TGTGCCAGCAAAACCACAGGGGACTATGGCTACACCTTC.

V gene TRBV20-1 combines with J gene TRBJ2-5; D unresolved. There are 13 residues in the CDR3. Deletions cut 8 bases from V and 11 bases from J, with 24 bases between. The germline CDR1 and CDR2 sequences are DFQATT and SNEGSKA (reference sequence). The CDR3 loop reads CSSSRLEYNEQYF. Here the CDR3 DNA reads TGCAGTTCCAGTAGGCTCGAATACAATGAGCAGTACTTC.

This chain connects TRBV4-2 to TRBJ2-1; 8 bases align to TRBD2. Trimming cost V 0 bases and J 6 bases; bases outside gene matches: 7. Germline V lookup: CDR1 LGHNA, CDR2 YNFKEQ. The CDR3 consists of 16 residues. The CDR3: CASSQDNSGIPNEQFF. CDR3 DNA: TGTGCCAGCAGCCAAGATAATAGCGGGATCCCCAATGAGCAGTTCTTC.

CDR3 in DNA: TGTGCCACCAGTGATTTTGGCAGTGAGCAGTTCTTC. Translating it yields CATSDFGSEQFF. The genes are TRBV24-1 and TRBJ2-1; no clear D gene. Trimming pared 1 base from V and 9 bases from J, leaving 6 bases between. Germline CDR1 KGHDR, CDR2 SFDVKD. CDR3 length: 12 amino acids.

The chain carries TRBV20-1 and TRBJ1-1; D unresolved. V gave up 7 bases and J gave up 4 bases, with 10 bases separating them. CDR1 DFQATT and CDR2 SNEGSKA come from the germline V gene (reference sequence). This CDR3 contains 11 residues. CDR3 residues: CSVARSTEAFF. The CDR3 nucleotides are TGCAGTGTAGCCCGGAGCACTGAAGCTTTCTTT.

This clonotype was detected only a few times. The chain joins TRBV5-1 to TRBJ2-7; D might be TRBD1 (6 bases). Germline lookup yields CDR1 SGHRS and CDR2 YFSETQ. V was trimmed by 3 bases and J by 3 bases, leaving 10 bases between them. The CDR3 runs 13 residues. The CDR3 sequence: CASSSPQGYEQYF. The CDR3 nucleotides are TGCGCCAGCAGCTCACCACAGGGCTACGAGCAGTACTTC.

The chain joins TRBV6-6 to TRBJ2-1, with 13 bases that match TRBD2. The trim removed 6 bases at V and 7 bases at J, leaving 9 bases unmatched. In germline, CDR1 is MNHNY, CDR2 SVGAGI (reference sequence). The CDR3 consists of 16 residues. CDR3 amino acids: CASSQTSGGPSNEQFF. The CDR3 nucleotides are TGTGCCAGCAGCCAGACTAGCGGGGGGCCCAGTAATGAGCAGTTCTTC.

This clonotype showed up just a few times. The rearrangement uses TRBV6-2 or TRBV6-3 and TRBJ2-7; D could derive from TRBD1 or TRBD2 (6 bases each). From germline, CDR1 is MNHEY and CDR2 SVGEGT. The CDR3 extends over 13 amino acids. The V gene lost 6 bases and the J gene lost 6 bases, with 15 bases spanning the gap. Here the CDR3 reads CASRVLQGGEQYF. The CDR3, as DNA: TGTGCCAGCAGAGTCTTACAGGGAGGCGAGCAGTACTTC.

The table lists this clonotype with a few counts. This may arise from a read error, as a much more abundant clone is one base away. The chain employs TRBV6-2 or TRBV6-3 and TRBJ1-1; weak D call: TRBD1 (6 bases). This CDR3 contains 13 residues. From germline, CDR1 is MNHEY and CDR2 SVGEGT. V was shortened by 0 bases and J by 4 bases, with 6 bases between the two germline ends. CDR3 DNA: TGTGCCAGCAGTTACTCGGGGGCCACTGAAGCTTTCTTT. Protein product: CASSYSGATEAFF.

This clonotype has only one observation. This rearrangement joins TRBV7-2 to TRBJ2-5; D is unclear. Matching the DNA end better, TRBJ2-7 makes the J call doubtful. The CDR3 spans 13 residues. Germline V lookup: CDR1 SGHTA, CDR2 FQGNSA. Here the CDR3 reads CASSLARQPEQYF. The CDR3 DNA is TGTGCCAGCAGCTTAGCGCGGCAGCCCGAGCAGTACTTC.

There are a few counts of this clonotype. This sequence joins TRBV7-9 and TRBJ2-7; tentatively, D is TRBD2 (6 bases). Germline values: CDR1 SEHNR, CDR2 FQNEAQ (reference sequence). This CDR3 spans 13 amino acids. Deletions cut 5 bases from V and 3 bases from J, with 11 bases between. Here the CDR3 DNA reads TGTGCCAGCAGCCGGGGACTTAACTACGAGCAGTACTTC. This sequence encodes CASSRGLNYEQYF. The full variable domain, completed using reference TRBV7-9 and TRBJ2-7, is DTGVSQNPRHKITKRGQNVTFRCDPISEHNRLYWYRQTLGQGPEFLTYFQNEAQLEKSRLLSDRFSAERPKGSFSTLEIQRTEQGDSAMYLCASSRGLNYEQYFGPGTRLTVT.

The chain links TRBV5-1 to TRBJ2-6; perhaps TRBD2 as D (5 bases). Germline CDR1 reads SGHRS; CDR2 reads YFSETQ. The CDR3 extends over 18 amino acids. Trimming took off 0 bases at V and 0 bases at J, with 13 bases between the two ends. DNA of the CDR3: TGCGCCAGCAGCTTGGATGGGAGAGCCCTCTCTGGGGCCAACGTCCTGACTTTC. Its protein product is CASSLDGRALSGANVLTF.

V is TRBV11-2 and J is TRBJ2-7; D is unclear. Trimming removed 4 bases from V and 2 bases from J, with 12 bases in between. Per the germline V gene, CDR1 is SGHAT and CDR2 is FQNNGV. The CDR3 is 14 amino acids. The CDR3 is CASSSGFSPYEQYF. The CDR3 DNA reads as TGTGCCAGCAGCTCTGGATTCAGTCCCTACGAGCAGTACTTC.

The chain has TRBV28 and TRBJ2-4; no clear D gene. The DNA end is more similar to TRBJ2-5, so the J call may be wrong. The CDR3 loop spans 14 amino acids. CDR1 MDHEN and CDR2 SYDVKM come from the germline V gene. CDR3 bases: TGTGCCAGCAGCATACCCCGGAGTGGAGAGACCCAGTACTTC. Protein sequence: CASSIPRSGETQYF.

This clonotype was recorded a few times. The gene calls are TRBV7-2 and TRBJ2-5, with TRBD2 matching over 12 bases. Germline trimming cut 4 bases from V and 11 bases from J; bases unmatched to any gene: 14. The germline V gene encodes CDR1 SGHTA and CDR2 FQGNSA. This CDR3 comprises 16 residues. This CDR3 is CASSYTSGGIYNEQYF. For the CDR3, the DNA is TGTGCCAGCAGCTACACTAGCGGGGGGATTTACAATGAGCAGTACTTC.

This chain joins TRBV12-3 or TRBV12-4 and TRBJ2-1; 11 positions match TRBD2. Trimming took 5 bases from V and 6 from J; bases not matched to a gene: 6. There are 15 residues in the CDR3. The CDR3 nucleotides read TGTGCCAGCAGTCTTAGCGGGGGGGCCTTCAATGAGCAGTTCTTC. Its protein is CASSLSGGAFNEQFF.

On this clonotype: Compared with germline, one end of the junction differs, possibly owing to a read error. V and J are TRBV3-1 and TRBJ2-1, with 15 positions matching TRBD2. Germline V gene lookup returns CDR1 LGHDT and CDR2 YNNKEL (reference sequence). The CDR3 runs 20 residues. CDR3 nucleotides: TGTGCCAGCAGCCCTCTTACGGGAACCGGGACTAGCGGGGGGTACATTGAGCAGTTCTTC. Amino acid sequence: CASSPLTGTGTSGGYIEQFF.

V is TRBV9 and J is TRBJ2-3; 7 nucleotides line up with TRBD1. The CDR3 extends over 17 amino acids. V was clipped by 4 bases and J by 1 base; unmatched bases: 12. Looked up from germline, CDR1 is SGDLS and CDR2 is YYNGEE. Written as DNA, the CDR3 is TGTGCCAGCAGCAAAAACCACGGACAGGTTGGCACAGATACGCAGTATTTT. As protein: CASSKNHGQVGTDTQYF.